These 16 T cell receptor beta chains were sequenced from one sample in a study of T cell changes during pregnancy in multiple sclerosis. TCRdb keeps only in-frame clones here, not all; method: immunoSEQ multiplex PCR. The sample includes around 61,000 clones, around nine tenths of them seen just once. Sample: peripheral blood, taken in the third trimester of pregnancy. The source is a female donor in good health, enrolled as a control in a pregnancy study.

The rearrangement links TRBV11-2 to TRBJ2-7; D perhaps matches TRBD1 (6 bases). The CDR3 has 13 amino acids. The V gene lost 5 bases and the J gene lost 4 bases, with 12 bases spanning the gap. From germline, CDR1 is SGHAT and CDR2 FQNNGV. The CDR3 DNA is TGTGCCAGCAGCCCCTACAGGGTTTACGAGCAGTACTTC. Residues: CASSPYRVYEQYF.

The chain uses TRBV18 and TRBJ2-1, with TRBD2 matching over 10 bases. CDR1 and CDR2 (germline): KGHSH, LQKENI. The junction had 10 bases not matched to a gene; V was cut back by 3 bases and J by 5 bases. The CDR3 totals 17 residues. This CDR3 is CASSPPIAGGRNNEQFF. Here the CDR3 DNA reads TGTGCCAGCTCACCCCCTATAGCGGGGGGCAGGAACAATGAGCAGTTCTTC. Full variable domain (rest looked up from reference TRBV18 and TRBJ2-1): NAGVMQNPRHLVRRRGQEARLRCSPMKGHSHVYWYRQLPEEGLKFMVYLQKENIIDESGMPKERFSAEFPKEGPSILRIQQVVRGDSAAYFCASSPPIAGGRNNEQFFGPGTRLTVL.

This clone appeared a single time. The chain is built from TRBV6-6 and TRBJ2-7; D may be TRBD1 (6 bases). There are 12 residues in the CDR3. The germline V gene has CDR1 MNHNY and CDR2 SVGAGI (reference sequence). Trimming stripped 8 bases from V and 2 bases from J, with 10 bases between. As DNA, the CDR3 is TGTGCCAGCTCGAACAGGGCCTACGAGCAGTACTTC. It codes for CASSNRAYEQYF.

This sequence joins TRBV4-1 and TRBJ1-1, with D hard to call. In germline, CDR1 is MGHRA, CDR2 YSYEKL. The CDR3 is made up of 13 amino acids. V lost 2 bases to trimming and J lost 7 bases, with 11 bases between them. CDR3 coding DNA: TGCGCCAGCAGCCAACCTATCCGCAATGAAGCTTTCTTT. Its protein product is CASSQPIRNEAFF.

V is TRBV7-6 and J is TRBJ1-2; TRBD1 is a possible D gene (5 bases). V dropped 5 bases and J dropped 5 bases, with 21 bases sitting between them. This CDR3 is built from 16 residues. Germline CDR1 is SGHVS and CDR2 is FNYEAQ. CDR3 nucleotide sequence: TGTGCCAGCAGCGCAACCTCGACAGATACCGAATATGGCTACACCTTC. Residues: CASSATSTDTEYGYTF.

CDR3 residues: CASSRQLAGGSSTDTQYF. In DNA, the CDR3 is TGTGCCAGCAGCCGCCAACTAGCGGGGGGATCAAGCACAGATACGCAGTATTTT. The V gene is TRBV7-2, the J gene TRBJ2-3, with 12 bases fitting TRBD2. V shed 5 bases and J 0 bases; nucleotides not matched to a gene: 9. The CDR3 totals 18 residues. CDR1 and CDR2 (germline): SGHTA, FQGNSA.

This clone was recorded only once. The rearrangement links TRBV19 to TRBJ2-1, with TRBD1 matching 11 bases. Germline lookup yields CDR1 LNHDA and CDR2 SQIVND (reference sequence). The CDR3 loop spans 17 amino acids. V dropped 6 bases and J dropped 0; count of bases not matched to a gene: 7. CDR3 region: CASSPNGQGASYNEQFF. As DNA, the CDR3 is TGTGCCAGTAGCCCGAACGGACAGGGGGCCTCCTACAATGAGCAGTTCTTC.

The count of this clone is one. This chain joins TRBV5-4 and TRBJ2-2; 8 positions agree with TRBD2. The CDR3 is made up of 16 amino acids. V trimming: 2 bases; J trimming: 5 bases; junction bases outside the gene matches: 8. The germline V gene has CDR1 SGHNT and CDR2 YYREEE (reference sequence). The CDR3 region has the DNA TGTGCCAGCAGCTTCGCCGCGGGGGGCTTGACCGGGGAGCTGTTTTTT. The encoded protein is CASSFAAGGLTGELFF.

This chain links TRBV11-2 with TRBJ2-3; tentative D call: TRBD2 (6 bases). CDR1 SGHAT and CDR2 FQNNGV come from the germline V gene. This CDR3 is built from 13 residues. V lost 6 bases, J lost 3 bases, and 10 bases lay in between. This CDR3 reads CASRREATDTQYF. The CDR3 nucleotides are TGTGCCAGCAGGAGGGAGGCGACAGATACGCAGTATTTT.

The chain uses TRBV6-1 and TRBJ1-4, with a tentative D call TRBD1 (6 bases). The germline gives CDR1 MNHNS, CDR2 SASEGT. V lost 5 bases and J 7 bases, leaving 17 bases between the germline ends. CDR3 length: 15 amino acids. The CDR3 loop reads CASSTQDRIFEKLFF. Written as DNA, the CDR3 is TGTGCCAGCAGTACACAGGACAGAATATTTGAAAAACTGTTTTTT.

V gene TRBV4-3 combines with J gene TRBJ2-1; D ambiguous. Germline CDR1 LGHNA, CDR2 YSLEER. V was pared by 0 bases and J by 7 bases, with 13 bases between. This CDR3 is 15 amino acids long. CDR3 protein: CASSQDGYSPNEQFF. The CDR3, as DNA: TGCGCCAGCAGCCAAGATGGCTACAGCCCAAATGAGCAGTTCTTC.

This rearrangement joins TRBV5-1 to TRBJ1-1; 8 bases map to TRBD1. Germline loops: CDR1 SGHRS, CDR2 YFSETQ. J was trimmed by 4 bases and V by 4 bases; bases with no gene match: 9. The CDR3 covers 15 residues. The CDR3 region is CASSPPDRDGTEAFF. In nucleotides, the CDR3 is TGCGCCAGCAGCCCACCGGACAGGGATGGCACTGAAGCTTTCTTT.

V is TRBV9 and J is TRBJ2-1; possibly TRBD1 for D (6 bases). V was cut by 1 base and J by 4 bases, with 9 bases left in between. CDR3 length: 14 amino acids. Per the germline V gene, CDR1 is SGDLS and CDR2 is YYNGEE. CDR3 sequence: CASSVRGGYNEQFF. CDR3 nucleotides: TGTGCCAGCAGCGTAAGAGGGGGATACAATGAGCAGTTCTTC.

The chain employs TRBV7-2 and TRBJ2-4; weak D call: TRBD2 (7 bases). The CDR3 spans 17 residues. Germline values: CDR1 SGHTA, CDR2 FQGNSA. Trimming stripped 5 bases from V and 1 base from J, with 18 bases between. CDR3 residues: CASSPAGGGRAKNIQYF. Written as DNA, the CDR3 is TGTGCCAGCAGCCCGGCTGGGGGGGGGCGGGCCAAAAACATTCAGTACTTC.

The gene calls are TRBV28 and TRBJ1-4; no clear D. Trimming took off 6 bases at V and 7 bases at J, with 12 bases between the two ends. Germline V gene sequence: CDR1 MDHEN, CDR2 SYDVKM. CDR3 size: 13 residues. CDR3 sequence: CASSLIESEKLFF. In nucleotides, the CDR3 is TGTGCCAGCAGCCTTATCGAGAGTGAAAAACTGTTTTTT.

The J gene is TRBJ2-3, the V gene TRBV4-3; TRBD2 is a possible D gene (6 bases). Germline V lookup: CDR1 LGHNA, CDR2 YSLEER. The CDR3 has 15 amino acids. Deletions cut 1 base from V and 5 bases from J, with 13 bases between. CDR3 sequence reads: CASSQGGLGGDTQYF. Here the CDR3 DNA reads TGCGCCAGCAGCCAAGGTGGACTGGGGGGAGATACGCAGTATTTT.